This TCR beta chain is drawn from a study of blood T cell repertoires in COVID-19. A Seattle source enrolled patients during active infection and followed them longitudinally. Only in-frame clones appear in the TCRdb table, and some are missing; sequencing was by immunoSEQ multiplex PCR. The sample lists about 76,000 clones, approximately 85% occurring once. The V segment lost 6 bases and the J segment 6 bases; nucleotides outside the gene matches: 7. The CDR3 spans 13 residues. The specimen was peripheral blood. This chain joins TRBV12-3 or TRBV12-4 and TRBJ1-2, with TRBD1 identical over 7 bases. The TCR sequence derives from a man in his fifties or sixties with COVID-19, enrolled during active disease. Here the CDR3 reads CASRYGTADGYTF. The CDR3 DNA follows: TGTGCCAGCAGATACGGGACAGCGGATGGCTACACCTTC.